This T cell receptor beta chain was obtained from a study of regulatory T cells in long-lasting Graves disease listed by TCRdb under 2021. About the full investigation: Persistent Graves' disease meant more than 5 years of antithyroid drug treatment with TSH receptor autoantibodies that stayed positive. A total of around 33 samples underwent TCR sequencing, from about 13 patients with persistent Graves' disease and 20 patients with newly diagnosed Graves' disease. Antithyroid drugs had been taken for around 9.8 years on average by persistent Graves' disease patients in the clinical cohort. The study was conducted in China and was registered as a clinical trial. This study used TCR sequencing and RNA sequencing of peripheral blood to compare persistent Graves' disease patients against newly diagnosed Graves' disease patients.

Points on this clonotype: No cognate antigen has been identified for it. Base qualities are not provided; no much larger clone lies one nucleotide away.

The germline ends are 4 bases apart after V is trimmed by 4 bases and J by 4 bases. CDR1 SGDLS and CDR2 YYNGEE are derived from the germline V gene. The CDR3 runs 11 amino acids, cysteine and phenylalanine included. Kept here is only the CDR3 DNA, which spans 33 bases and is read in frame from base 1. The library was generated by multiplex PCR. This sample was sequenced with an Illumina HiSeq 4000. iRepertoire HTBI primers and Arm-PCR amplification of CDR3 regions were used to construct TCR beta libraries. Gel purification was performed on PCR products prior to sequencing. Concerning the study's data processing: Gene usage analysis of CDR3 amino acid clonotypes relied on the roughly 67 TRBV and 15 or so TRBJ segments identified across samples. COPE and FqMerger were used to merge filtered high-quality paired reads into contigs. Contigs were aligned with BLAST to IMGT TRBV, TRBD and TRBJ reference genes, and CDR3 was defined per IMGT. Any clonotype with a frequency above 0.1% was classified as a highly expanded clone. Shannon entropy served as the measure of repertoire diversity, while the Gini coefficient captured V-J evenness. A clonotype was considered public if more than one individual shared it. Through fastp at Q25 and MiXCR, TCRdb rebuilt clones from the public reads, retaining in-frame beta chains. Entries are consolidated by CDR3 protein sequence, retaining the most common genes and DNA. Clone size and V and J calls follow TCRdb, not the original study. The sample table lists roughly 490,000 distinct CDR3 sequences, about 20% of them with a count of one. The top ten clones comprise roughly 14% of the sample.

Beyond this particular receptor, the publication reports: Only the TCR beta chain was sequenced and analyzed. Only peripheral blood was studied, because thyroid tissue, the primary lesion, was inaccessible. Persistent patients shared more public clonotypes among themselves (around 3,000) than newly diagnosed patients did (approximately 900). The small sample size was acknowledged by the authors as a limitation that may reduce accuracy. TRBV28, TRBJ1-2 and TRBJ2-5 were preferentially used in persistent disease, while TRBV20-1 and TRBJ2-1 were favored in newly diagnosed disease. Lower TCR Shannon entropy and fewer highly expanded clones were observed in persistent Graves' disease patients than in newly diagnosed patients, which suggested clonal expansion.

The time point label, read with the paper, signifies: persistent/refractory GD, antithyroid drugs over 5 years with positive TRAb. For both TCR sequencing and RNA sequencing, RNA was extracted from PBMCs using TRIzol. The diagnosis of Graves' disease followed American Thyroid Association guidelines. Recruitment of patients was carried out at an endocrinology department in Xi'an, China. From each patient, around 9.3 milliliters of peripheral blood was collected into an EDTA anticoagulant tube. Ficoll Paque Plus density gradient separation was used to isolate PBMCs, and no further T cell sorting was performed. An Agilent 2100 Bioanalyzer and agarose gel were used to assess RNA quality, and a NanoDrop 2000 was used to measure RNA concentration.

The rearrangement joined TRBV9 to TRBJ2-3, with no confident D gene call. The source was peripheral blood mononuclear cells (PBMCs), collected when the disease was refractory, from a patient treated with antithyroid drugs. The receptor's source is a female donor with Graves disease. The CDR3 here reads CASSSPDTQYF. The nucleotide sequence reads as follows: TGTGCCAGCAGCTCACCAGATACGCAGTATTTT.